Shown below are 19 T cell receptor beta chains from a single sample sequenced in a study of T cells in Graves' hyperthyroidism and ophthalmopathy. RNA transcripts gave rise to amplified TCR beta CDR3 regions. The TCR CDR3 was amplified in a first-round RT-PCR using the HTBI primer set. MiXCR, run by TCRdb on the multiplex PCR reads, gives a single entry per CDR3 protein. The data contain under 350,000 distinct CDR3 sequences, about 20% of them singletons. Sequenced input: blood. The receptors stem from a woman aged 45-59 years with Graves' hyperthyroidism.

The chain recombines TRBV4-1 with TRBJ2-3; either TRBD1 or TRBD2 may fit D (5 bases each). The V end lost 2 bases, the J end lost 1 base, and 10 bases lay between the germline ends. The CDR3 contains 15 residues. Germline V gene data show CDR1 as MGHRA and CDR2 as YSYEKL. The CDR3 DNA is TGCGCCAGCAGCCAACCGGGACGTCGCACAGATACGCAGTATTTT. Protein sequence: CASSQPGRRTDTQYF.

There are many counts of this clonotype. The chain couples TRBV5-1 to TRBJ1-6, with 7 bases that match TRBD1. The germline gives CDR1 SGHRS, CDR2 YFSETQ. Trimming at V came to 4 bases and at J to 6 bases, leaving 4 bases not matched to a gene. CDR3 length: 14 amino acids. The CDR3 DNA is TGCGCCAGCAGCCCGAGGGACAGTAATTCACCCCTCCACTTT. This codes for CASSPRDSNSPLHF.

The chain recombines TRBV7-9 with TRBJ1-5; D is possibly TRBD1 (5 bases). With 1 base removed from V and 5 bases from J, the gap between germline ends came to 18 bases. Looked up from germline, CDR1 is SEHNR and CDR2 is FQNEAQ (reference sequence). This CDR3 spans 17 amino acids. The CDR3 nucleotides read TGTGCCAGCAGCTTAGGGGGGTCCACCGCGGCGGATCAGCCCCAGCATTTT. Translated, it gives CASSLGGSTAADQPQHF.

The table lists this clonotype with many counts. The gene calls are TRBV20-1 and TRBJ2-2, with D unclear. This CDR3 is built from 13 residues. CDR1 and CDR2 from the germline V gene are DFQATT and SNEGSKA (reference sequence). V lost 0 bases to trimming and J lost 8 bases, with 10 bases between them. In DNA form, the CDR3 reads TGCAGTGCTAGAGACCCCGGGCTTGGGGAGCTGTTTTTT. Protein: CSARDPGLGELFF.

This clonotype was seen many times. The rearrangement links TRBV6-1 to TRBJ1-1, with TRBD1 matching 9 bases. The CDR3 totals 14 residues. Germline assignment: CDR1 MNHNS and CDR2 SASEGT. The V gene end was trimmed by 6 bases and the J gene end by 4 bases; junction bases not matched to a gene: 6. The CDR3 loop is CASSATGGGTEAFF. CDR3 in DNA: TGTGCCAGCAGCGCTACAGGGGGCGGCACTGAAGCTTTCTTT.

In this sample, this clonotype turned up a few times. The DNA of the CDR3 is TGCAGCGCCACCGGGACTAGCGGGGTCGAGCAGTACGTC. Its translation: CSATGTSGVEQYV. This chain joins TRBV29-1 and TRBJ2-7, with 13 bases fitting TRBD2. The germline CDR1 and CDR2 sequences are SQVTM and ANQGSEA. With 7 bases clipped from V and 6 bases from J, the junction kept 6 bases outside the gene matches. The CDR3 contains 13 residues.

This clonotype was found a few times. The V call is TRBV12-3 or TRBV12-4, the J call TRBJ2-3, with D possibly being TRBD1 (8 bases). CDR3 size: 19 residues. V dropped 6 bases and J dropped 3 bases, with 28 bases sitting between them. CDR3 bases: TGTGCCAGCAGCCCAAATCTGGGGGGGGTGGACAGGGTGACAGATACGCAGTATTTT. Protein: CASSPNLGGVDRVTDTQYF.

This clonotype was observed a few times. The CDR3 protein is CASSVAGNQPQHF. DNA for the CDR3: TGTGCCAGCAGCGTTGCAGGCAATCAGCCCCAGCATTTT. The chain couples TRBV9 to TRBJ1-5, with D uncertain. In germline, CDR1 is SGDLS, CDR2 YYNGEE. The CDR3 runs 13 residues. V shed 2 bases and J shed 2 bases, with 5 bases lying between them.

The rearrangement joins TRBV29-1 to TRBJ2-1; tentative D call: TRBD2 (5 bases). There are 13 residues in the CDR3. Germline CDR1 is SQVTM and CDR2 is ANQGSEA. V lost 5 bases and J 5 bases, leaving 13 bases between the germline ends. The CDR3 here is CSVSSARDNEQFF. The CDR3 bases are TGCAGCGTTTCAAGCGCGCGGGACAATGAGCAGTTCTTC.

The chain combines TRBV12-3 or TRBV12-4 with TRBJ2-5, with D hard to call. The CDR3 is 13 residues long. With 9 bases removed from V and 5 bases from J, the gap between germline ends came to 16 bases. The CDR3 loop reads CASTRTQEETQYF. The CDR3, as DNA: TGTGCCAGTACTCGAACTCAGGAGGAGACCCAGTACTTC.

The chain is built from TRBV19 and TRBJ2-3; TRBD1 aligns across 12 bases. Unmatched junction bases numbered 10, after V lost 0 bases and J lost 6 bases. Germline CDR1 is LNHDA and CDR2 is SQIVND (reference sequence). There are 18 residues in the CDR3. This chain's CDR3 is CASSIDPPGQGASDTQYF. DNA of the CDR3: TGTGCCAGTAGTATAGATCCCCCGGGACAGGGGGCATCCGATACGCAGTATTTT.

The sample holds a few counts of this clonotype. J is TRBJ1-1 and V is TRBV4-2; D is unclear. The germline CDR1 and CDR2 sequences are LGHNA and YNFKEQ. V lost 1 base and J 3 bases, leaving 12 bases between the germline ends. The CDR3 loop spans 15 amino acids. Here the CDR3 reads CASSQGGVGDTEAFF. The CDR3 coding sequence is TGTGCCAGCAGCCAAGGTGGTGTGGGTGACACTGAAGCTTTCTTT.

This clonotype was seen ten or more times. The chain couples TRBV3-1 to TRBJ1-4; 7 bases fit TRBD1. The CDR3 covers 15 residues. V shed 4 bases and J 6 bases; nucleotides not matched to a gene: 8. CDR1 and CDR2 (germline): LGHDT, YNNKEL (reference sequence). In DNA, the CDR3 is TGTGCCAGCAGCCCAGAGGGGGCGAGGGATGAAAAACTGTTTTTT. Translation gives CASSPEGARDEKLFF.

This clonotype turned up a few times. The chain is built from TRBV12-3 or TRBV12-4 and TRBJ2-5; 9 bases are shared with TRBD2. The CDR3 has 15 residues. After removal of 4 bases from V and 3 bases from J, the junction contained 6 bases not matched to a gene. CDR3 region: CASSSELAGKETQYF. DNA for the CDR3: TGTGCCAGCAGTTCTGAGCTAGCGGGGAAAGAGACCCAGTACTTC.

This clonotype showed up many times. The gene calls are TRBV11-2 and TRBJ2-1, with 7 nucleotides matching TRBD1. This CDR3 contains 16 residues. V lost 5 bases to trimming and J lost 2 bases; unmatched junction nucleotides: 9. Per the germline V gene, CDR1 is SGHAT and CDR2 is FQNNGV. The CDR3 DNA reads TGTGCCAGCAGCGCCGGGACAGAGAGTACCTACAATGAGCAGTTCTTC. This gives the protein CASSAGTESTYNEQFF.

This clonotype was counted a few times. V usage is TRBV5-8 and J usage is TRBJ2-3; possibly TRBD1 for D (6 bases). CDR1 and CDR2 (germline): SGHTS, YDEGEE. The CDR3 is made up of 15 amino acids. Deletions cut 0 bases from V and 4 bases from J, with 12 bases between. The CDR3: CASSLDHTGPDTQYF. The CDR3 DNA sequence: TGTGCCAGCAGCTTGGACCACACAGGGCCAGATACGCAGTATTTT. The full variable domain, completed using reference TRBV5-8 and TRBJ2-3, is EAGVTQSPTHLIKTRGQQATLRCSPISGHTSVYWYQQALGLGLQFLLWYDEGEERNRGNFPPRFSGRQFPNYSSELNVNALELEDSALYLCASSLDHTGPDTQYFGPGTRLTVL.

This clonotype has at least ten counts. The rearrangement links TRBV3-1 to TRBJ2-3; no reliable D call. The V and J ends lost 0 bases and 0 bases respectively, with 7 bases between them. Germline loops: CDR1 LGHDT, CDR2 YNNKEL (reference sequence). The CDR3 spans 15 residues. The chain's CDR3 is CASSQEVSSTDTQYF. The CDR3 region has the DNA TGTGCCAGCAGCCAAGAAGTTAGCAGCACAGATACGCAGTATTTT.

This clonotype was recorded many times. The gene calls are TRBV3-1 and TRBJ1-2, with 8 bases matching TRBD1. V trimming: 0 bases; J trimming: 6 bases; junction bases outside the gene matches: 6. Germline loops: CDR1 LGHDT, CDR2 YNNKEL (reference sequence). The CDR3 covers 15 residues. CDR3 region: CASSQDRAGGHGYTF. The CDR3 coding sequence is TGTGCCAGCAGCCAAGATCGGGCAGGGGGCCATGGCTACACCTTC. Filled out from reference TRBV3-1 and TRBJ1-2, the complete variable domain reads DTAVSQTPKYLVTQMGNDKSIKCEQNLGHDTMYWYKQDSKKFLKIMFSYNNKELIINETVPNRFSPKSPDKAHLNLHINSLELGDSAVYFCASSQDRAGGHGYTFGSGTRLTVV.

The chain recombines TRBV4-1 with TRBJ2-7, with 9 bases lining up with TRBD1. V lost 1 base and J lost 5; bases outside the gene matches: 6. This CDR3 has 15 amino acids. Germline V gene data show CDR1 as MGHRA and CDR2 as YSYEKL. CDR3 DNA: TGCGCCAGCAGCCAAGGGGGACGGGACAGGGACGAGCAGTACTTC. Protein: CASSQGGRDRDEQYF.